The clone carrying this T cell receptor (beta chain) was counted ten times or more. Using RNA transcripts as the source, TCR beta CDR3 regions were amplified. During a first-round RT-PCR of the TCR CDR3, the HTBI primer set was used. TCRdb recomputed calls from the multiplex PCR reads with MiXCR, one row per CDR3 protein. The repertoire has 550,000 to 800,000 distinct CDR3 sequences, roughly a sixth of them found once; the top ten carry roughly 16%. This entry is derived from a study of T cells in Graves' hyperthyroidism and ophthalmopathy. Background on the study: Pretreatment peripheral blood was obtained at initial diagnosis.

The CDR3 has 16 amino acids. Germline V gene sequence: CDR1 MNHEY, CDR2 SVGEGT. V gave up 2 bases and J gave up 0 bases, with 13 bases separating them. The definition of stable Graves' hyperthyroidism was no ophthalmopathy progression within 18 months. The sequence came from a man between 45 and 60 years old with Graves' hyperthyroidism. The chain employs TRBV6-2 or TRBV6-3 and TRBJ2-5; D call uncertain. The sequenced sample consisted of blood. CDR3 in amino acids: CASSYNALEYQETQYF. The CDR3 coding sequence is TGTGCCAGCAGTTACAACGCGTTAGAGTACCAAGAGACCCAGTACTTC.